These T cell receptor beta chains were read from a single sample in a study of cytotoxic CD8 clonotypes in ibrutinib-treated CLL. This table comes from immunoSEQ multiplex PCR, and its TCRdb copy is limited to in-frame clones, with some not included. The sample holds around 25,000 clones, 65% to 75% seen once. The sequences come from PBMCs, collected after 24 months of ibrutinib treatment. The receptors come from a human donor with chronic lymphocytic leukemia. CDR3s include the opening cysteine and the closing phenylalanine or tryptophan. The order of the fields is clone size, D gene, J gene, V gene, CDR3 protein, CDR3 DNA. D genes are given only for firm matches. Clone size, where shown, is once, few, many, or a class for clones that have expanded.

- - TRBJ2-7 TRBV18 CVSSPPSSYEQYF TGTGTCAGCTCACCACCGAGCTCCTACGAGCAGTACTTC
- - TRBJ1-2 TRBV18 CASSDTELINYGYTF TGTGCCAGCTCAGACACAGAACTTATTAACTATGGCTACACCTTC
- TRBD1 TRBJ2-5 TRBV5-4 CASSLGQGWETQYF TGTGCCAGCAGCTTGGGACAGGGCTGGGAGACCCAGTACTTC
- TRBD2 TRBJ2-2 TRBV5-1 CASRGTSGGSNTGELFF TGCGCCAGCCGAGGGACTAGCGGGGGGTCGAACACCGGGGAGCTGTTTTTT
- TRBD1 TRBJ2-7 TRBV19 CASSMTGGVYEQYF TGTGCCAGTAGTATGACAGGGGGCGTTTACGAGCAGTACTTC
few - TRBJ2-7 TRBV5-5 CASSSASYEQYF TGTGCCAGCAGCTCGGCCAGTTACGAGCAGTACTTC
- TRBD1 TRBJ2-3 TRBV19 CASKDRGTDTQYF TGTGCCAGTAAAGACAGGGGCACAGATACGCAGTATTTT
few TRBD2 TRBJ2-7 TRBV27 CASGAGGAYEQYF TGTGCCAGCGGCGCGGGGGGCGCCTACGAGCAGTACTTC
- - TRBJ2-2 TRBV5-1 CASSWIGTPNTGELFF TGCGCCAGCAGCTGGATTGGGACACCGAACACCGGGGAGCTGTTTTTT
- - TRBJ1-1 TRBV20-1 CSARDPGKSFF TGCAGTGCTAGAGATCCTGGGAAGTCTTTCTTT
once TRBD2 TRBJ2-2 TRBV5-1 CASSFSGENTGELFF TGCGCCAGCAGCTTCAGCGGGGAAAACACCGGGGAGCTGTTTTTT
- - TRBJ2-3 TRBV9 CASTGPSTDTQYF TGTGCCAGCACCGGCCCGAGCACAGATACGCAGTATTTT
- - TRBJ1-1 TRBV5-1 CASRGRVNTEAFF TGCGCCAGCAGGGGGCGAGTAAACACTGAAGCTTTCTTT
- TRBD1 TRBJ2-2 TRBV5-1 CASGRTGRSGELFF TGCGCCAGCGGCCGGACAGGGAGGTCCGGGGAGCTGTTTTTT
- TRBD1 TRBJ2-5 TRBV5-4 CASTHDREPQETQYF TGTGCCAGTACACATGACAGGGAGCCCCAAGAGACCCAGTACTTC
- - TRBJ1-1 TRBV29-1 CSVDFFRQEAFF TGCAGCGTTGATTTTTTCCGGCAGGAAGCTTTCTTT
- - TRBJ1-2 TRBV19 CASSIESNSPNYGYTF TGTGCCAGTAGTATAGAGTCGAACAGTCCTAACTATGGCTACACCTTC
few - TRBJ1-1 TRBV5-4 CASSLAQTRNTEAFF TGTGCCAGCAGCTTGGCACAGACCCGGAACACTGAAGCTTTCTTT
- - TRBJ2-6 TRBV7-6 CASSLEPLVANSGANVLTF TGTGCCAGCAGCTTAGAGCCCCTGGTGGCGAACTCTGGGGCCAACGTCCTGACTTTC
- TRBD1 TRBJ2-7 TRBV5-4 CASSLDRGREQYF TGTGCCAGCAGCTTGGACAGGGGGCGCGAGCAGTACTTC
- - TRBJ1-1 TRBV29-1 CSSEGGSGTEAFF TGCAGCTCTGAAGGCGGATCGGGCACTGAAGCTTTCTTT
- - TRBJ2-7 TRBV19 CASSPGVAYEQYF TGTGCCAGTAGTCCAGGGGTTGCCTACGAGCAGTACTTC
many - TRBJ1-6 TRBV4-2 CASSQTPGSSSYNSPLHF TGTGCCAGCAGCCAGACACCGGGTTCTAGCTCCTATAATTCACCCCTCCACTTT
- - TRBJ2-5 TRBV5-4 CASNPTGDTQETQYF TGTGCCAGCAACCCGACGGGGGATACACAAGAGACCCAGTACTTC
- TRBD2 TRBJ2-3 TRBV4-1 CASSHGGGNADTQYF TGCGCCAGCAGCCATGGGGGGGGGAATGCAGATACGCAGTATTTT
- TRBD2 TRBJ2-3 TRBV29-1 CSVGLADGADTQYF TGCAGCGTTGGACTAGCGGACGGGGCAGATACGCAGTATTTT
- TRBD1 TRBJ2-7 TRBV11-2 CASSAGTGSYEQYF TGTGCCAGCAGCGCCGGGACAGGGTCCTACGAGCAGTACTTC
- - TRBJ2-3 TRBV29-1 CSVEEGAGNTDTQYF TGCAGCGTTGAAGAAGGGGCAGGGAACACAGATACGCAGTATTTT
- - TRBJ1-3 TRBV5-1 CASSPAGELRNTIYF TGCGCCAGCAGCCCCGCTGGGGAACTCCGAAACACCATATATTTT
- - TRBJ2-3 TRBV11-2 CASSLEGRGNTDTQYF TGTGCCAGCAGCTTAGAGGGTAGGGGTAACACAGATACGCAGTATTTT
- - TRBJ2-2 TRBV5-4 CASSLPTANTGELFF TGTGCCAGCAGCTTGCCCACCGCGAACACCGGGGAGCTGTTTTTT
- - TRBJ1-2 TRBV19 CASSIRYRDAGGYTF TGTGCCAGTAGTATAAGGTACAGGGACGCTGGTGGCTACACCTTC
- - TRBJ1-2 TRBV11-2 CASSLESTIYGYTF TGTGCCAGCAGCTTAGAGTCTACTATCTATGGCTACACCTTC
few - TRBJ1-1 TRBV5-1 CASSLVGGLMNTEAFF TGCGCCAGCAGCTTGGTGGGGGGCCTGATGAACACTGAAGCTTTCTTT
- TRBD1 TRBJ2-3 TRBV19 CASSIGQGSNQPQYF TGTGCCAGTAGTATTGGACAGGGTAGCAATCAGCCCCAGTATTTT
- - TRBJ1-1 TRBV27 CASQKDRSNTEAFF TGTGCCAGCCAAAAGGACAGATCGAACACTGAAGCTTTCTTT
- - TRBJ1-1 TRBV7-9 CASSTGQLGNTEAFF TGTGCCAGCAGCACAGGACAGTTGGGGAACACTGAAGCTTTCTTT
- TRBD2 TRBJ2-7 TRBV5-6 CASSLELAGSYEQYF TGTGCCAGCAGCTTGGAACTAGCGGGCTCCTACGAGCAGTACTTC
once - TRBJ1-5 TRBV5-4 CASSPGGGNQPQHF TGTGCCAGCAGCCCGGGGGGAGGCAATCAGCCCCAGCATTTT
- - TRBJ2-4 TRBV15 CATSGTAKNIQYF TGTGCCACCAGCGGGACGGCCAAAAACATTCAGTACTTC
- TRBD2 TRBJ2-7 TRBV30 CAWSGYGGTFLEQYF TGTGCCTGGAGTGGGTACGGGGGGACTTTCCTCGAGCAGTACTTC
- TRBD1 TRBJ1-3 TRBV6-1 CASSAQGAGNTIYF TGTGCCAGCAGCGCACAGGGGGCTGGAAACACCATATATTTT
- - TRBJ2-2 TRBV11-2 CASSPGVFTGELFF TGTGCCAGCAGCCCAGGGGTTTTCACCGGGGAGCTGTTTTTT
few - TRBJ1-2 TRBV7-9 CASSLGADSSYGYTF TGTGCCAGCAGCTTAGGTGCAGATTCTAGCTATGGCTACACCTTC
- TRBD2 TRBJ2-1 TRBV19 CASSIPRGVYNEQFF TGTGCCAGTAGTATCCCGCGGGGGGTATACAATGAGCAGTTCTTC
- - TRBJ2-7 TRBV11-2 CASSLSPESGYEQYF TGTGCCAGCAGCTTGTCCCCAGAGTCAGGCTACGAGCAGTACTTC
- TRBD1 TRBJ2-1 TRBV11-2 CASSSGTGGHNEQFF TGTGCCAGCAGCTCCGGGACAGGGGGCCACAATGAGCAGTTCTTC
- - TRBJ1-5 TRBV5-8 CASSSEWLYSNQPQHF TGTGCCAGCAGCTCGGAGTGGCTGTATAGCAATCAGCCCCAGCATTTT
- TRBD1 TRBJ2-7 TRBV27 CASSPRTGGPILYEQYF TGTGCCAGCAGTCCCCGGACAGGGGGCCCTATTCTCTACGAGCAGTACTTC
few - TRBJ2-1 TRBV5-1 CASSFRTEQFF TGCGCCAGCAGCTTCCGGACAGAGCAGTTCTTC
- TRBD1 TRBJ2-1 TRBV5-6 CASSWGTGKHEQFF TGTGCCAGCAGCTGGGGGACAGGGAAACATGAGCAGTTCTTC
once - TRBJ2-6 TRBV5-5 CASSSLKRGSGANVLTF TGTGCCAGCAGCTCCCTCAAGAGAGGGTCCGGGGCCAACGTCCTGACTTTC